The TCR beta chain described here comes from a study of blood T cell repertoires in COVID-19. Repertoires were generated with immunoSEQ multiplex PCR, while TCRdb's copy carries only in-frame clones and drops some. The sample shows about 200,000 clones, 80% to 90% of them seen only once. This receptor was identified in a woman of 80 years or more with acute or convalescent COVID-19. Input material: peripheral blood.

CDR3 residues: CASSRLGDMNTEAFF. As DNA, the CDR3 is TGCGCCAGCAGCCGCTTGGGGGACATGAACACTGAAGCTTTCTTT. The rearrangement uses TRBV5-1 and TRBJ1-1, with D perhaps matching TRBD1 (6 bases). This CDR3 comprises 15 residues. Germline assignment: CDR1 SGHRS and CDR2 YFSETQ. V lost 4 bases to trimming and J lost 0 bases, with 13 bases between them.